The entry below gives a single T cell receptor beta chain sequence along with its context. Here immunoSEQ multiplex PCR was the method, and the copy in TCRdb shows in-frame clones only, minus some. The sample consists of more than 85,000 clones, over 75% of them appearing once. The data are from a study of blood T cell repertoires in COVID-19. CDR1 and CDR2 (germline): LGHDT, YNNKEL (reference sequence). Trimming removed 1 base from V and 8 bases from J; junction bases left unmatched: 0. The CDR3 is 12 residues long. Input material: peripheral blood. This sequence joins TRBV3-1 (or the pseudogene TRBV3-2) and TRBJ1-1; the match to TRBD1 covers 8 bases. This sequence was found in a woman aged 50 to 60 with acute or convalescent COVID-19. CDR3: CASSQGDREAFF. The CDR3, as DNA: TGTGCCAGCAGCCAAGGGGACAGGGAAGCTTTCTTT.